The TCR beta chain described here comes from a study of radiation and T cells in renal cell carcinoma. Germline V gene lookup returns CDR1 ENHRY and CDR2 SYGVKD. This CDR3 has 15 amino acids. After removal of 6 bases from V and 6 bases from J, the junction contained 4 bases not matched to a gene. Only in-frame clones appear in the TCRdb table, and some are missing; sequencing was by immunoSEQ multiplex PCR. The sample contains 130,000 to 150,000 clones, approximately 86% of which appear only once. Regarding time point: blood 4 weeks post-SBRT, at nephrectomy. Specified treatment: 15 Gy SBRT to primary tumor, nephrectomy 4 weeks later. Nephrectomy followed 15 Gy stereotactic body radiation by 4 weeks. Blood was sampled at baseline, 2 weeks and 4 weeks after SBRT. Clear cell pathology was present in this patient's renal cell carcinoma.

The material sequenced was blood, taken from a patient whose treatment included radiotherapy and nephrectomy. The sequence was collected from a woman between 50 and 59 years old with renal cell carcinoma. The rearrangement uses TRBV10-3 and TRBJ2-1, with 14 bases lining up with TRBD2. CDR3 residues: CAIREGLAGVNEQFF. The CDR3 DNA reads TGTGCCATCAGGGAGGGACTAGCGGGAGTCAATGAGCAGTTCTTC.